The 10 T cell receptor beta chains reported below all come from one sample, sequenced in a study of PD-L1 blockade in urothelial cancer. The method was immunoSEQ multiplex PCR; TCRdb's version includes in-frame clones alone and lacks a portion of them. This sample carries tens of thousands of clones, 82% of them seen once, and the ten largest clones take 1.5% to 2%. This sample's time point: pretreatment peripheral blood. The sample in question was PBMCs, obtained around atezolizumab (anti-PD-L1) treatment. The receptors derive from a man aged 50-59 years with urothelial cancer.

The chain employs TRBV7-8 and TRBJ2-2; the match to TRBD2 covers 13 bases. With 5 bases clipped from V and 3 bases from J, the junction kept 6 bases outside the gene matches. The V gene's germline CDR1 is SGHVS and CDR2 FQNEAQ. The CDR3 loop spans 17 amino acids. In nucleotides, the CDR3 is TGTGCCAGCAGCCCCGGGACTAGCGGGGTCTACACCGGGGAGCTGTTTTTT. It translates to CASSPGTSGVYTGELFF.

The chain carries TRBV11-2 and TRBJ2-7; D is unresolved. V lost 5 bases to trimming and J lost 1 base, with 3 bases between them. The CDR3 has 11 amino acids. Per the germline V gene, CDR1 is SGHAT and CDR2 is FQNNGV. CDR3 in DNA: TGTGCCAGCAGCATATCCTACGAGCAGTACTTC. This codes for CASSISYEQYF.

This chain connects TRBV6-4 to TRBJ1-1; D gene uncertain. Per the germline V gene, CDR1 is MRHNA and CDR2 is SNTAGT. Trimming took 4 bases from V and 0 from J, leaving 6 bases between them. The CDR3 consists of 13 residues. CDR3 DNA: TGTGCCAGCAGTGCTATGGTGAACACTGAAGCTTTCTTT. Protein sequence: CASSAMVNTEAFF.

This clone was seen only once. The gene calls are TRBV30 and TRBJ2-7, with 7 bases identical to TRBD1. The trim removed 3 bases at V and 5 bases at J, leaving 10 bases unmatched. Germline loops: CDR1 GTSNPN, CDR2 SVGIG (reference sequence). CDR3 size: 14 residues. CDR3 sequence: CAWRLRGRPNEQYF. The CDR3 DNA sequence: TGTGCCTGGAGACTGAGGGGGCGCCCCAACGAGCAGTACTTC.

The chain uses TRBV9 and TRBJ1-2; 7 bases align to TRBD1. Per germline, CDR1 SGDLS and CDR2 YYNGEE. J lost 8 bases, V lost 3 bases, and 13 bases had no gene match. This CDR3 region has 15 residues. The CDR3 coding sequence is TGTGCCAGCAGCGCGGACGGGACAGCCGATTTAGGCTACACCTTC. Amino acid sequence: CASSADGTADLGYTF.

The gene calls are TRBV11-3 and TRBJ1-4; D possibly corresponds to TRBD1 (6 bases). Germline assignment: CDR1 SGHNT and CDR2 YENEEA. With 5 bases removed from V and 5 bases from J, the gap between germline ends came to 15 bases. The CDR3 runs to 15 residues. The CDR3 sequence is CASSQGGGPNEKLFF. The CDR3 nucleotides read TGTGCCAGCAGCCAAGGGGGGGGTCCAAATGAAAAACTGTTTTTT.

The CDR3 loop reads CASSNGVEHTLYF. In DNA form, the CDR3 reads TGTGCCAGCAGCAACGGGGTGGAGCATACATTGTACTTC. The chain has TRBV7-2 and TRBJ2-5, with D perhaps matching TRBD2 (5 bases). The germline V gene has CDR1 SGHTA and CDR2 FQGNSA. The CDR3 sequence is 13 residues long. The germline V and J ends were trimmed by 5 bases and 13 bases, with 20 bases remaining between them.

The V and J genes are TRBV27 and TRBJ2-1; 9 bases are shared with TRBD1. Trimming removed 2 bases from V and 9 bases from J; junction bases left unmatched: 11. Germline V lookup: CDR1 MNHEY, CDR2 SMNVEV (reference sequence). This CDR3 has 16 amino acids. CDR3 amino acids: CASSLRPGQGELEQFF. In DNA form, the CDR3 reads TGTGCCAGCAGTTTAAGACCGGGACAGGGTGAGCTTGAGCAGTTCTTC.

The chain employs TRBV27 and TRBJ1-2, with D possibly being TRBD1 (5 bases). Trimming left V 8 bases short and J 2 bases short, with 12 bases between. CDR3 length: 13 residues. The V gene's germline CDR1 is MNHEY and CDR2 SMNVEV (reference sequence). CDR3 sequence: CASRFRGNYGYTF. The CDR3 nucleotides read TGTGCCAGCCGATTTCGGGGGAACTATGGCTACACCTTC.

The V and J genes are TRBV11-3 and TRBJ2-7; TRBD1 matches at 7 bases. The CDR3 spans 14 residues. Trimming at V came to 0 bases and at J to 4 bases, leaving 3 bases not matched to a gene. Germline CDR1 SGHNT, CDR2 YENEEA. The CDR3 sequence: CASSLESGQYEQYF. The CDR3 DNA follows: TGTGCCAGCAGCTTAGAGTCGGGACAGTACGAGCAGTACTTC. The whole variable domain, filled in from reference TRBV11-3 and TRBJ2-7, reads EAGVVQSPRYKIIEKKQPVAFWCNPISGHNTLYWYLQNLGQGPELLIRYENEEAVDDSQLPKDRFSAERLKGVDSTLKIQPAELGDSAVYLCASSLESGQYEQYFGPGTRLTVT.